This TCR beta chain was captured by sequencing in a study of CD8 T cells in Susac syndrome. The CDR3 consists of 15 residues. The germline V gene has CDR1 SGHVS and CDR2 FQNEAQ. The V and J ends lost 8 bases and 9 bases, in that order; junction bases with no gene match: 15. RNA amounts of about 0.45 to 1 ug underwent reverse transcription with random hexamers. TCRdb reanalysed the immunoSEQ multiplex PCR reads using MiXCR and keeps one entry per CDR3 protein. Counted here are hundreds of thousands of distinct CDR3 sequences, roughly 81% occurring once; the ten biggest clones make up 0.11%. This sequence originates from a human donor with multiple sclerosis. This chain links TRBV7-8 with TRBJ2-1; 8 nucleotides agree with TRBD2. Source material: CD8+ T cells from PBMCs. The chain's CDR3 is CASGETGTSVFEQFF. CDR3 nucleotide sequence: TGTGCCAGCGGGGAAACCGGGACTAGTGTGTTTGAGCAGTTCTTC.